This entry lists 9 T cell receptor beta chains sequenced from one sample in a study of beta chain features in type 1 diabetes. Sequenced material consisted of expressed TCRB transcripts (all of the isolated RNA was reverse transcribed). TCRdb's copy holds only in-frame clones and misses some; the assay was immunoSEQ multiplex PCR. Counted here are around 300,000 clones, 12% to 15% occurring once; the ten biggest clones make up about 6.6%. Sequencing was performed on central memory CD4+ T cells from blood. The receptors were gathered from a man aged 25-45 years in good health.

The CDR3 sequence: CASRPDSINYGYTF. CDR3 nucleotide sequence: TGTGCAAGTCGGCCGGACAGCATTAACTATGGCTACACCTTC. The chain recombines TRBV7-2 with TRBJ1-2; a possible D gene is TRBD1 (6 bases). There are 14 residues in the CDR3. CDR1 is SGHTA and CDR2 is FQGNSA in the germline V gene. Full variable domain (missing parts from reference TRBV7-2 and TRBJ1-2): GAGVSQSPSNKVTEKGKDVELRCDPISGHTALYWYRQSLGQGLEFLIYFQGNSAPDKSGLPSDRFSAERTGGSVSTLTIQRTQQEDSAVYLCASRPDSINYGYTFGSGTRLTVV.

This clone was seen ten or more times. The chain carries TRBV23-1 and TRBJ1-3; perhaps TRBD1 as D (6 bases). TRBV23-1 is filed as an ORF, its function uncertain. Trimming shortened V by 0 bases and J by 0 bases, and 21 bases separated the two germline ends. This CDR3 is 20 amino acids long. The CDR3 bases are TGCGCCAGCAGTCAATCGTGGGCGCAGGGGATTTACCTCTCTGGAAACACCATATATTTT. Residues: CASSQSWAQGIYLSGNTIYF.

The genes are TRBV11-2 and TRBJ2-5; 7 bases are shared with TRBD1. J gave up 5 bases and V 4 bases, and 16 bases lay outside the gene matches. CDR3 length: 17 amino acids. CDR1 is SGHAT and CDR2 is FQNNGV in the germline V gene. The CDR3 DNA reads as TGTGCCAGCAGCTCAGGGACCTGGACAGGCTCGGGGGAGACCCAGTACTTC. Its protein is CASSSGTWTGSGETQYF.

The chain recombines TRBV18 with TRBJ2-6; D unresolved. The CDR3 loop spans 16 amino acids. The V end lost 2 bases, the J end lost 0 bases, and 8 bases lay between the germline ends. Germline V gene lookup returns CDR1 KGHSH and CDR2 LQKENI. DNA for the CDR3: TGTGCCAGCTCACCAACTACGGCCTCTGGGGCCAACGTCCTGACTTTC. Encoded protein: CASSPTTASGANVLTF.

At least ten counts were recorded for this clone. The chain combines TRBV14 with TRBJ2-5; D perhaps matches TRBD2 (6 bases). This CDR3 contains 13 residues. Germline lookup yields CDR1 SGHDN and CDR2 FVKESK. The V end lost 6 bases, the J end lost 2 bases, and 10 bases lay between the germline ends. The CDR3 DNA follows: TGTGCCAGCAGGCACGGGGGACAAGAGACCCAGTACTTC. Amino acid sequence: CASRHGGQETQYF.

This clone turned up a few times. V and J are TRBV30 and TRBJ2-3, with 7 positions matching TRBD2. V shed 8 bases and J 6 bases; nucleotides not matched to a gene: 8. The CDR3 consists of 12 residues. CDR1 and CDR2 (germline): GTSNPN, SVGIG (reference sequence). In nucleotides, the CDR3 is TGTGCCCATCGCCCGCGGGGGGATACGCAGTATTTT. Its translation is CAHRPRGDTQYF.

The sample holds a few counts of this clone. This chain links TRBV29-1 with TRBJ2-5; D gene ambiguous. Trimming left V 7 bases short and J 4 bases short, with 13 bases between. The CDR3 length is 12 residues. In germline, CDR1 is SQVTM, CDR2 ANQGSEA. The CDR3 here is CSGYKFGETQYF. In nucleotides, the CDR3 is TGCAGCGGTTACAAGTTCGGAGAGACCCAGTACTTC.

In its sample, this clone was seen many times. The V and J genes are TRBV14 and TRBJ2-1; 11 bases agree with TRBD2. V shed 3 bases and J 3 bases; nucleotides not matched to a gene: 4. The CDR3 loop spans 16 amino acids. CDR1 and CDR2 from the germline V gene are SGHDN and FVKESK. CDR3 loop: CASSQEGLAVYNEQFF. CDR3 in DNA: TGTGCCAGCAGCCAGGAGGGACTAGCGGTCTACAATGAGCAGTTCTTC.

This clone was observed a single time. This rearrangement joins TRBV18 to TRBJ2-2, with TRBD1 matching 7 bases. The ends lost 4 bases at V and 1 base at J; junction bases unmatched: 0. The CDR3 has 14 residues. Germline CDR1 and CDR2: KGHSH and LQKENI. The CDR3 sequence: CASSRDRNTGELFF. The CDR3 DNA reads as TGTGCCAGCTCACGGGACAGGAACACCGGGGAGCTGTTTTTT.